This passage covers 23 T cell receptor beta chains from one sample sequenced in a study of blood T cell repertoires in COVID-19. Measured with immunoSEQ multiplex PCR; TCRdb has only the in-frame clones, and not every one. The sample lists 260,000 or so clones, around four fifths occurring once. Specimen: peripheral blood. The receptors stem from a woman aged 70-85 years with acute or convalescent COVID-19.

This clone was counted a few times. The gene calls are TRBV7-2 and TRBJ1-6, with D perhaps matching TRBD1 (5 bases). V was trimmed by 3 bases and J by 9 bases, leaving 12 bases between them. Germline V CDR1 and CDR2: SGHTA, FQGNSA. The CDR3 is 14 residues long. CDR3 protein: CASSFTQGTSPLHF. The CDR3 nucleotides read TGTGCCAGCAGCTTCACGCAGGGAACTTCACCCCTCCACTTT.

V and J are TRBV10-2 and TRBJ1-1; the match to TRBD1 covers 8 bases. This CDR3 has 16 residues. The ends lost 3 bases at V and 0 bases at J; junction bases unmatched: 6. Germline V lookup: CDR1 WSHSY, CDR2 SAAADI. This CDR3 is CASSDLTGAMNTEAFF. DNA of the CDR3: TGCGCCAGCAGTGACTTGACAGGGGCGATGAACACTGAAGCTTTCTTT.

The rearrangement links TRBV11-2 to TRBJ1-1; D remains ambiguous. The CDR3 covers 13 residues. Trimming took 1 base from V and 11 from J, leaving 14 bases between them. Germline lookup yields CDR1 SGHAT and CDR2 FQNNGV. CDR3 DNA sequence: TGTGCCAGCAGCTTAGCACGTTATGTTGAGGCTTTCTTT. Protein sequence: CASSLARYVEAFF. Drawing the rest from reference TRBV11-2 and TRBJ1-1, the complete variable domain is EAGVAQSPRYKIIEKRQSVAFWCNPISGHATLYWYQQILGQGPKLLIQFQNNGVVDDSQLPKDRFSAERLKGVDSTLKIQPAKLEDSAVYLCASSLARYVEAFFGQGTRLTVV.

This chain uses TRBV7-2 with TRBJ2-3, with 8 bases identical to TRBD2. Germline V CDR1 and CDR2: SGHTA, FQGNSA. Trimming took 2 bases from V and 0 from J; bases not matched to a gene: 7. The length of the CDR3 is 17 residues. In nucleotides, the CDR3 is TGTGCCAGCAGCTTACTGAGCGGGGGATTTAGCACAGATACGCAGTATTTT. Translating gives CASSLLSGGFSTDTQYF.

This clone was counted a single time. The chain combines TRBV5-1 with TRBJ1-1; D uncertain. Trimming shortened V by 3 bases and J by 6 bases, and 15 bases separated the two germline ends. The CDR3 runs to 14 residues. Germline CDR1 and CDR2: SGHRS and YFSETQ. CDR3 amino acids: CASSSQQRGPEAFF. CDR3 in DNA: TGCGCCAGCAGCTCCCAGCAGCGAGGGCCTGAAGCTTTCTTT.

The rearrangement links TRBV9 to TRBJ1-6, with 9 bases matching TRBD1. Germline V CDR1 and CDR2: SGDLS, YYNGEE. The CDR3 length is 13 residues. Trimming took 6 bases from V and 10 from J; bases not matched to a gene: 5. CDR3 nucleotides: TGTGCCAGCACACAGGGGGCGGGATCACCCCTCCACTTT. This sequence encodes CASTQGAGSPLHF.

This clone was found a few times. This sequence joins TRBV2 and TRBJ2-7, with D perhaps TRBD1 (6 bases). Germline loops: CDR1 SNHLY, CDR2 FYNNEI. This CDR3 comprises 14 residues. DNA for the CDR3: TGTGCTTCTAAGGTGGGGACAAATACCTACGAGCAGTACTTC. Encoded protein: CASKVGTNTYEQYF. Full variable domain (rest looked up from reference TRBV2 and TRBJ2-7): EPEVTQTPSHQVTQMGQEVILRCVPISNHLYFYWYRQILGQKVEFLVSFYNNEISEKSEIFDDQFSVERPDGSNFTLKIRSTKLEDSAMYFCASKVGTNTYEQYFGPGTRLTVT.

V gene TRBV7-2 combines with J gene TRBJ1-4, with a tentative D call TRBD1 (6 bases). Per the germline V gene, CDR1 is SGHTA and CDR2 is FQGNSA. The CDR3 totals 15 residues. V was pared by 5 bases and J by 7 bases, with 17 bases between. In DNA, the CDR3 is TGTGCCAGCAGCCCCCCCGGGGGGGGCTCTGAAAAACTGTTTTTT. As protein: CASSPPGGGSEKLFF.

V and J are TRBV6-4 and TRBJ2-3; 7 bases are a match to TRBD2. This CDR3 region has 14 residues. The V segment lost 10 bases and the J segment 5 bases; nucleotides outside the gene matches: 12. The germline V gene has CDR1 MRHNA and CDR2 SNTAGT. The CDR3 nucleotides read TGTGCCACCAGGGATTTAGCGGGCGGAGATACGCAGTATTTT. Its translation: CATRDLAGGDTQYF.

The genes are TRBV9 and TRBJ2-7; 7 bases align to TRBD2. The CDR3 loop spans 15 amino acids. The J segment lost 0 bases and the V segment lost 3 bases, leaving 6 bases of the junction unmatched. Per germline, CDR1 SGDLS and CDR2 YYNGEE. The CDR3 region has the DNA TGTGCCAGCAGCGGCGGGGGACCCAGCTCCTACGAGCAGTACTTC. It encodes CASSGGGPSSYEQYF.

The chain is built from TRBV9 and TRBJ2-1; 8 nucleotides agree with TRBD2. This CDR3 has 15 amino acids. CDR1 is SGDLS, CDR2 YYNGEE, per germline. V shed 0 bases, J shed 4 bases, and the junction held 3 bases outside the gene matches. Here the CDR3 reads CASSVGAGVYNEQFF. The DNA for the CDR3 is TGTGCCAGCAGCGTAGGAGCGGGGGTGTACAATGAGCAGTTCTTC.

As DNA, the CDR3 is TGTGCCAGCAGCCTGACAGTAGATACAGATACGCAGTATTTT. This codes for CASSLTVDTDTQYF. The rearrangement joins TRBV28 to TRBJ2-3; maybe TRBD1 (5 bases). The germline V gene encodes CDR1 MDHEN and CDR2 SYDVKM. This CDR3 is built from 14 residues. With 6 bases removed from V and 3 bases from J, the gap between germline ends came to 13 bases.

The V call is TRBV19, the J call TRBJ1-1; 8 bases line up with TRBD1. This CDR3 is built from 15 residues. V was clipped by 5 bases and J by 4 bases; unmatched bases: 9. Germline V gene lookup returns CDR1 LNHDA and CDR2 SQIVND (reference sequence). The CDR3 DNA sequence: TGTGCCAGTAGTTCAGAACAGGGGGTTAGCACTGAAGCTTTCTTT. Translating gives CASSSEQGVSTEAFF.

CDR3: CASSLGQSNTEAFF. The DNA for the CDR3 is TGTGCCAGTAGTCTAGGACAGAGTAACACTGAAGCTTTCTTT. The chain recombines TRBV19 with TRBJ1-1; TRBD1 might be the D (6 bases). The ends were cut back, 5 bases at V and 2 bases at J, with 12 bases in the middle. CDR1 LNHDA and CDR2 SQIVND come from the germline V gene (reference sequence). This CDR3 has 14 residues.

The J gene is TRBJ2-5, the V gene TRBV5-1; 11 bases are a match to TRBD1. Germline lookup yields CDR1 SGHRS and CDR2 YFSETQ. The CDR3 is 15 amino acids. With V trimmed by 0 bases and J by 5 bases, 3 bases remained unmatched. The CDR3 sequence is CASSLVGTGGETQYF. CDR3 in DNA: TGCGCCAGCAGCTTGGTTGGGACAGGGGGTGAGACCCAGTACTTC.

This clone was seen a single time. In the same sample, other DNA sequences code for this CDR3. The rearrangement links TRBV5-6 to TRBJ2-7, with TRBD1 matching 9 bases. Losses at the gene ends were 4 bases for V and 2 bases for J; bases not matched to a gene: 4. CDR1 SGHDT and CDR2 YYEEEE come from the germline V gene. The CDR3 runs 14 residues. CDR3 bases: TGTGCCAGCAGCCTGGGACAGGGAGCCTACGAGCAGTACTTC. This codes for CASSLGQGAYEQYF.

The rearrangement uses TRBV7-6 and TRBJ2-5, with 11 positions matching TRBD1. Germline V lookup: CDR1 SGHVS, CDR2 FNYEAQ. There are 18 residues in the CDR3. The V and J ends lost 0 bases and 5 bases, in that order; junction bases with no gene match: 11. The chain's CDR3 is CASSLAPTGQGVWETQYF. CDR3 bases: TGTGCCAGCAGCTTAGCACCAACGGGACAGGGGGTATGGGAGACCCAGTACTTC.

In DNA form, the CDR3 reads TGTGCCAGCAGTGGACAGGGGGCTTCTGAAGCTTTCTTT. Its translation is CASSGQGASEAFF. This chain joins TRBV12-3 or TRBV12-4 and TRBJ1-1, with 11 bases that match TRBD1. The length of the CDR3 is 13 residues. V lost 5 bases and J lost 6; bases outside the gene matches: 2.

The V gene is TRBV6-4, the J gene TRBJ2-3; TRBD2 might be the D (6 bases). Germline V CDR1 and CDR2: MRHNA, SNTAGT. V dropped 2 bases and J dropped 2 bases, with 17 bases sitting between them. The CDR3 runs to 17 residues. CDR3 DNA: TGTGCCAGCAGTGACCGCCGACTAGTCGGATACACAGATACGCAGTATTTT. It codes for CASSDRRLVGYTDTQYF.

V is TRBV7-9 and J is TRBJ2-1; 11 bases agree with TRBD1. V lost 3 bases, J lost 6 bases, and 7 bases stayed unmatched. This CDR3 has 16 residues. CDR1 and CDR2 (germline): SEHNR, FQNEAQ (reference sequence). CDR3 loop: CASSFTAGTGGNEQFF. The CDR3 coding sequence is TGTGCCAGCAGCTTTACCGCCGGGACAGGGGGCAATGAGCAGTTCTTC.

The rearrangement joins TRBV29-1 to TRBJ2-5, with TRBD1 matching over 7 bases. V shed 5 bases and J 5 bases; nucleotides not matched to a gene: 11. CDR1 SQVTM and CDR2 ANQGSEA come from the germline V gene. This CDR3 contains 14 residues. The CDR3 loop is CSVTKGANRETQYF. The CDR3 DNA follows: TGCAGCGTTACCAAGGGGGCTAATAGGGAGACCCAGTACTTC.

J is TRBJ2-5 and V is TRBV2; 13 positions agree with TRBD2. This CDR3 has 16 residues. Germline V gene sequence: CDR1 SNHLY, CDR2 FYNNEI. V lost 6 bases and J lost 1; bases outside the gene matches: 5. CDR3 coding DNA: TGTGCCAGCAGCCTACTAGCGGGGGGGTCCCAAGAGACCCAGTACTTC. Translation gives CASSLLAGGSQETQYF.

The rearrangement joins TRBV3-1 (or the pseudogene TRBV3-2) to TRBJ1-1; 7 bases fit TRBD1. The CDR3 runs to 14 residues. From germline, CDR1 is LGHDT and CDR2 YNNKEL (reference sequence). Trimming cost V 4 bases and J 1 base; bases outside gene matches: 3. Here the CDR3 DNA reads TGTGCCAGCAGCCCGGGACAGAAGAACACTGAAGCTTTCTTT. Its protein is CASSPGQKNTEAFF.